This T cell receptor beta chain was profiled in a study of regulatory T cells in long-lasting Graves disease. This clonotype was observed many times. Relying on iRepertoire HTBI primers and Arm-PCR of CDR3 regions, the team built TCR beta libraries. TCRdb reprocessed the multiplex PCR reads with MiXCR, giving one entry per CDR3 protein. This sample has some 600,000 distinct CDR3 sequences; 15% to 20% occur once, and the top ten carry around 12%. The time point is: newly diagnosed GD, antithyroid drugs for less than 3 months. The TCR library was made from RNA that had been extracted from PBMCs in TRIzol. The patients included were those that came from an endocrinology department in Xi'an, China. Trimming cost V 5 bases and J 11 bases; bases outside gene matches: 10. The CDR3 loop spans 13 amino acids. Germline V lookup: CDR1 MDHEN, CDR2 SYDVKM. These data were likewise used in another study, on T cells in Graves' hyperthyroidism and ophthalmopathy.

This TCR was recovered from a man younger than 35 with Graves disease. The V call is TRBV28, the J call TRBJ1-2, with 8 bases aligning to TRBD1. Sequences were derived from peripheral blood mononuclear cells (PBMCs), sampled at new diagnosis, from a patient treated with antithyroid drugs. The CDR3 loop reads CASSLDGQGLYTF. The CDR3 bases are TGTGCCAGCAGTCTAGATGGACAGGGACTATACACCTTC.